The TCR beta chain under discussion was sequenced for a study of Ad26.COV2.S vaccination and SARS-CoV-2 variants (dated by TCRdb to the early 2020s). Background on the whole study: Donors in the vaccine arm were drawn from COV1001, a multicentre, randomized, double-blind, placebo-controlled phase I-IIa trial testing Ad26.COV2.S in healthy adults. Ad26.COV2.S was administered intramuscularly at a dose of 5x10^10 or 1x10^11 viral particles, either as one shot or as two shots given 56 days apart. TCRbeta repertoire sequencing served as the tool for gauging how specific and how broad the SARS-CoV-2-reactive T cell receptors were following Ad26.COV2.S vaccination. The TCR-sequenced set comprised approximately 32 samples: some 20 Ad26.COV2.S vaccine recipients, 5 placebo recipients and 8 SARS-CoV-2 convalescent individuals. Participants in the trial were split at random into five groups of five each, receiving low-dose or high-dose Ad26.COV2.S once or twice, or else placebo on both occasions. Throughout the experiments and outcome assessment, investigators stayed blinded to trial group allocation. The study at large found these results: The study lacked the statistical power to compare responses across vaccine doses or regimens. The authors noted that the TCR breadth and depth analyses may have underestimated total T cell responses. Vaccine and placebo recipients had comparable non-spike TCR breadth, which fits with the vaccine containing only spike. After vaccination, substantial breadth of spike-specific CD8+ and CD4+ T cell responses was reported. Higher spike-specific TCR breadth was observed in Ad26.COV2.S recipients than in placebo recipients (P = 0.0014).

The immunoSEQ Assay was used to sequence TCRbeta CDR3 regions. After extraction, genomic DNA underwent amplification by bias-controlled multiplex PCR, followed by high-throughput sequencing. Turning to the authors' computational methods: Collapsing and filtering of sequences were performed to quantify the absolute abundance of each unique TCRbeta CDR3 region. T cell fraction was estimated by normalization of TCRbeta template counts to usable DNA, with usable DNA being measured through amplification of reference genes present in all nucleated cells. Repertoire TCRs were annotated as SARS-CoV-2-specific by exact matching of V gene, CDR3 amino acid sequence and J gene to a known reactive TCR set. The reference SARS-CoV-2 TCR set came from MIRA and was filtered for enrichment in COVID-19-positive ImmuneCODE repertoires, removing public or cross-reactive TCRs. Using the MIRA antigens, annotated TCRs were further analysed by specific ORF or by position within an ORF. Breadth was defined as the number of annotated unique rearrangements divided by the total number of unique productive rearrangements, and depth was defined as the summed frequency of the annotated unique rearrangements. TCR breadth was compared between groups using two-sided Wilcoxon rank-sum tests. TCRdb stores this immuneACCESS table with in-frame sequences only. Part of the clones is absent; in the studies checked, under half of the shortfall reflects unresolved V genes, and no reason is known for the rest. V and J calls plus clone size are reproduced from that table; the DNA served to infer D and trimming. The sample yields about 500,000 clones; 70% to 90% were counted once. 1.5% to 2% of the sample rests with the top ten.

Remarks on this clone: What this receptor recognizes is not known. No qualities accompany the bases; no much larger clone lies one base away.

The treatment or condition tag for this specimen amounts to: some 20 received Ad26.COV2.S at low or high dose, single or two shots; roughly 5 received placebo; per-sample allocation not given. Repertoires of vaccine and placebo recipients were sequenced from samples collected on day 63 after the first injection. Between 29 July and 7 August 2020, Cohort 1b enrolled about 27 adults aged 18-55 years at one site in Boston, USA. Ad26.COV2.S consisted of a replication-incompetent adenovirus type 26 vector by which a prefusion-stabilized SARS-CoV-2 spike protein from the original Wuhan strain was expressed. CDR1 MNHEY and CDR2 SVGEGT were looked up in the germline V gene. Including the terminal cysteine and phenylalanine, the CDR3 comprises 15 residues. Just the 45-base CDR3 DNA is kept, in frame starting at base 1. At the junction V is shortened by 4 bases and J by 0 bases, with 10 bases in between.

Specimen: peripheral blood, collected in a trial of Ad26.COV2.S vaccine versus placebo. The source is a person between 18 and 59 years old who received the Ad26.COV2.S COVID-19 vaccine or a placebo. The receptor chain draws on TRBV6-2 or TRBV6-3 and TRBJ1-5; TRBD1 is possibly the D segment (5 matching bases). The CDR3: CASSSGGFSNQPQHF. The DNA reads TGTGCCAGCAGTTCCGGGGGGTTTAGCAATCAGCCCCAGCATTTT.